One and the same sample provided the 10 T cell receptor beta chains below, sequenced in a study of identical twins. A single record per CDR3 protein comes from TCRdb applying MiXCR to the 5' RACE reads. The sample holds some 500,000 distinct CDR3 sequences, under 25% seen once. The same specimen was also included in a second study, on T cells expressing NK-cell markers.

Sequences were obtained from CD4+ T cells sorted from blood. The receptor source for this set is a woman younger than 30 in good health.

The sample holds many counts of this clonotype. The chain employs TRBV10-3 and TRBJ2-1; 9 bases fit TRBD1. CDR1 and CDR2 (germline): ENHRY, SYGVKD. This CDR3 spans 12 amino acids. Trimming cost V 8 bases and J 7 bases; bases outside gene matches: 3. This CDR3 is CAIRQGENEQFF. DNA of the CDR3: TGTGCCATCCGACAGGGGGAAAATGAGCAGTTCTTC.

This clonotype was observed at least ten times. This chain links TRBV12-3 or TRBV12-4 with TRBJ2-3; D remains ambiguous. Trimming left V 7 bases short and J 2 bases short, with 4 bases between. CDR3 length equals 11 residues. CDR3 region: CASKNTDTQYF. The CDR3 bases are TGTGCCAGCAAAAACACAGATACGCAGTATTTT.

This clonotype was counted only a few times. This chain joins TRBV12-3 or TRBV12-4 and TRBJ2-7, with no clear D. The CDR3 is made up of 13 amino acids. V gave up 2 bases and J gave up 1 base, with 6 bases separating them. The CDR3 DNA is TGTGCCAGCAGTTTAACTATTTCCTACGAGCAGTACTTC. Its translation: CASSLTISYEQYF.

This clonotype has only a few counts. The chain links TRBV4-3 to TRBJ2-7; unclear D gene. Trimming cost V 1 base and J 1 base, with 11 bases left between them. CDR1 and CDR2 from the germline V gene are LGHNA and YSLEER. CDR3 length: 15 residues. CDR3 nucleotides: TGCGCCAGCAGCCAAGTTGGCGGACGGTCCTACGAGCAGTACTTC. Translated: CASSQVGGRSYEQYF.

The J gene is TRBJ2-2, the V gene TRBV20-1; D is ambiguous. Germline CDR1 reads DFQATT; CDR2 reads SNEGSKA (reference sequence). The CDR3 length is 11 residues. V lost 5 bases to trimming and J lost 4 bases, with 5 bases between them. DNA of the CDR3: TGCAGTGCTCAGCTCACCGGGGAGCTGTTTTTT. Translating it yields CSAQLTGELFF.

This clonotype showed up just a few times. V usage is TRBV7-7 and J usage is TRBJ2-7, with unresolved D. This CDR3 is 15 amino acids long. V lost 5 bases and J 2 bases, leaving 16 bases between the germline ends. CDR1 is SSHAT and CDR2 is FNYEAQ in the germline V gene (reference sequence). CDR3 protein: CASSPSYLSTYEQYF. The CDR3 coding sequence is TGTGCCAGCAGCCCCTCATATCTTTCAACCTACGAGCAGTACTTC.

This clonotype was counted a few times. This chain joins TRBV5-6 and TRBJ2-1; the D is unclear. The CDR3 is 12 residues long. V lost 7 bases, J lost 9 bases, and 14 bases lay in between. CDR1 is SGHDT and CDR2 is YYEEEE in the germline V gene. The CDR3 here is CASRRLMGEQFF. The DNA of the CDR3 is TGTGCCAGCCGCCGTTTAATGGGTGAGCAGTTCTTC.

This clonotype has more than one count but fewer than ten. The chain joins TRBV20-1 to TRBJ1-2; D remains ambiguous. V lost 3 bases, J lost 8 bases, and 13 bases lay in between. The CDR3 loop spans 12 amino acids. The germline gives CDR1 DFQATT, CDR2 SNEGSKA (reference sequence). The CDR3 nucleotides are TGCAGTGCTAGCGTCGCCGGGGAAGGCTACACCTTC. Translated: CSASVAGEGYTF.

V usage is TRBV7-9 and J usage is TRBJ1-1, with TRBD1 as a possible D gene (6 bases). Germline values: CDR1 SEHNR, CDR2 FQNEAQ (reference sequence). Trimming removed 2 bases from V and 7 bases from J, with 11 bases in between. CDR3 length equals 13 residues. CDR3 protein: CASSLLDRYEAFF. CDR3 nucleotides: TGTGCCAGCAGCTTACTGGACAGATATGAAGCTTTCTTT.

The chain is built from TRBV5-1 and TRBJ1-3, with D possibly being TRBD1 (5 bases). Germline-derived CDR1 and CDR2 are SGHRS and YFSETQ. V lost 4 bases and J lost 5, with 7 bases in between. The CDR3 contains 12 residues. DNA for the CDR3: TGCGCCAGCAGCGGGGGGAGAAACACCATATATTTT. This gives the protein CASSGGRNTIYF.